Presented here are 19 T cell receptor beta chains from one specimen sequenced in a study of CD8 T cells in ankylosing spondylitis (dated by TCRdb to the late 2010s). For these receptors, no antigen is known. Broad study findings and their caveats: A TCR beta motif made up of several highly homologous amino acid variants appeared to be characteristic of blood from ankylosing spondylitis patients.

The library was obtained by 5' RACE. TCRdb records Illumina HiSeq 2500 as the sequencer. TCRdb reworked the public reads: Q25 trimming with fastp, MiXCR clone assembly, productive beta chains retained. Merged by CDR3 protein, the rows form single entries marked with the most common genes and DNA. The sample profile shows about 330,000 distinct CDR3 sequences; under 8.5% of them were found once. The top ten clones comprise 14% to 15% of the sample. Sequenced material: blood, either unsorted or a sorted T cell fraction (not recorded which). The receptors here all came from a male donor with ankylosing spondylitis.

The V gene is TRBV7-9, the J gene TRBJ2-1, with 8 bases aligning to TRBD1. The CDR3 totals 17 residues. The ends lost 6 bases at V and 1 base at J; junction bases unmatched: 11. Per the germline V gene, CDR1 is SEHNR and CDR2 is FQNEAQ (reference sequence). The CDR3: CASSIPSQGGSYNEQFF. CDR3 nucleotides: TGTGCCAGCAGTATACCTTCACAGGGGGGTTCCTACAATGAGCAGTTCTTC.

The genes are TRBV7-3 and TRBJ2-7, with TRBD1 identical over 8 bases. J lost 3 bases, V lost 8 bases, and 15 bases had no gene match. CDR1 is SGHTA, CDR2 FQGTGA, per germline. This CDR3 region has 16 residues. The CDR3 DNA reads as TGTGCCAGCTTTCATACGGGGGACAGGCTCCTCTACGAGCAGTACTTC. It codes for CASFHTGDRLLYEQYF.

The chain recombines TRBV4-1 with TRBJ2-7, with D possibly TRBD2 on 5 matching bases. The CDR3 is 15 residues long. Per germline, CDR1 MGHRA and CDR2 YSYEKL. V lost 2 bases to trimming and J lost 0 bases, with 11 bases between them. The CDR3 sequence: CASSQMLAPSYEQYF. The DNA for the CDR3 is TGCGCCAGCAGCCAAATGCTAGCCCCCTCCTACGAGCAGTACTTC.

The rearrangement joins TRBV6-2 or TRBV6-3 to TRBJ2-5; weak D call: TRBD2 (6 bases). The germline gives CDR1 MNHEY, CDR2 SVGEGT. The CDR3 is 16 amino acids. V dropped 3 bases and J dropped 2 bases, with 16 bases sitting between them. The CDR3 is CASSYILGLPQETQYF. The CDR3 coding sequence is TGTGCCAGCAGTTATATTCTGGGACTTCCGCAAGAGACCCAGTACTTC.

The chain is built from TRBV9 and TRBJ2-1; 10 bases fit TRBD2. The trim removed 0 bases at V and 7 bases at J, leaving 10 bases unmatched. The CDR3 sequence is 17 residues long. CDR1 is SGDLS, CDR2 YYNGEE, per germline. CDR3 sequence (DNA): TGTGCCAGCAGCGTAGACCCGCTAGCGGGAGTGGTAAATGAGCAGTTCTTC. Protein product: CASSVDPLAGVVNEQFF.

The sample holds a few counts of this clonotype. This rearrangement joins TRBV5-1 to TRBJ2-5; TRBD1 aligns across 10 bases. Germline V gene sequence: CDR1 SGHRS, CDR2 YFSETQ. With 4 bases clipped from V and 4 bases from J, the junction kept 7 bases outside the gene matches. This CDR3 spans 15 amino acids. CDR3 sequence reads: CASSGGQGLGETQYF. DNA for the CDR3: TGCGCCAGCAGCGGGGGACAGGGGCTGGGAGAGACCCAGTACTTC. Full variable domain (outside the CDR3, taken from reference TRBV5-1 and TRBJ2-5): KAGVTQTPRYLIKTRGQQVTLSCSPISGHRSVSWYQQTPGQGLQFLFEYFSETQRNKGNFPGRFSGRQFSNSRSEMNVSTLELGDSALYLCASSGGQGLGETQYFGPGTRLLVL.

The gene calls are TRBV5-1 and TRBJ2-7; 7 positions match TRBD2. V shed 0 bases, J shed 4 bases, and the junction held 7 bases outside the gene matches. This CDR3 is 15 amino acids long. Per the germline V gene, CDR1 is SGHRS and CDR2 is YFSETQ. Written as DNA, the CDR3 is TGCGCCAGCAGCTTGGTGGCGGGAGTCTGGTACGAGCAGTACTTC. It encodes CASSLVAGVWYEQYF.

This clonotype was detected ten times or more. The rearrangement links TRBV6-6 to TRBJ1-4, with D unclear. There are 12 residues in the CDR3. V lost 4 bases, J lost 4 bases, and 4 bases lay in between. Germline V gene lookup returns CDR1 MNHNY and CDR2 SVGAGI (reference sequence). This CDR3 reads CASSSSNEKLFF. CDR3 in DNA: TGTGCCAGCAGTTCCAGTAATGAAAAACTGTTTTTT.

This clonotype was seen many times. This rearrangement joins TRBV6-1 to TRBJ1-3; 8 bases fit TRBD1. Germline assignment: CDR1 MNHNS and CDR2 SASEGT. V shed 4 bases, J shed 0 bases, and the junction held 14 bases outside the gene matches. The CDR3 is made up of 19 amino acids. The CDR3 DNA sequence: TGTGCCAGCAGTGGATCCGGGACAGGCGCAACTCTCTCTGGAAACACCATATATTTT. Translating it yields CASSGSGTGATLSGNTIYF.

This clonotype was observed a few times. The chain joins TRBV25-1 to TRBJ2-7; tentatively, D is TRBD1 (5 bases). Between the trimmed V and J ends, which lost 4 bases and 1 base, there was a span of 11 bases. CDR3 size: 14 residues. CDR1 and CDR2 (germline): MGHDK, SYGVNS. The CDR3 DNA follows: TGTGCCAGCAGTGGGACATTCGGGTCCTACGAGCAGTACTTC. Protein: CASSGTFGSYEQYF.

The gene calls are TRBV20-1 and TRBJ2-7; 9 positions match TRBD1. CDR1 is DFQATT and CDR2 is SNEGSKA in the germline V gene (reference sequence). Trimming at V came to 0 bases and at J to 1 base, leaving 4 bases not matched to a gene. The CDR3 sequence is 15 residues long. CDR3 DNA: TGCAGTGCTAGAGATATGGGACAGGGTTCCTACGAGCAGTACTTC. Its protein product is CSARDMGQGSYEQYF.

This chain uses TRBV15 with TRBJ2-5; D gene ambiguous. CDR1 is LNHNV and CDR2 is YYDKDF in the germline V gene (reference sequence). The CDR3 contains 13 residues. Trimming removed 0 bases at V and 2 bases at J, with 4 bases between. In nucleotides, the CDR3 is TGTGCCACCAGCAGAGATCGTCAAGAGACCCAGTACTTC. Encoded protein: CATSRDRQETQYF.

This clonotype has only a few counts. V gene TRBV2 combines with J gene TRBJ1-5, with 7 bases lining up with TRBD1. There are 13 residues in the CDR3. The germline V gene has CDR1 SNHLY and CDR2 FYNNEI. J gave up 2 bases and V 7 bases, and 2 bases lay outside the gene matches. The CDR3 DNA reads as TGTGCCAGCAACGGACAGGGCAATCAGCCCCAGCATTTT. This gives the protein CASNGQGNQPQHF.

This clonotype was found a few times. The genes are TRBV18 and TRBJ2-2; 7 bases are a match to TRBD1. With 8 bases clipped from V and 4 bases from J, the junction kept 4 bases outside the gene matches. The CDR3 contains 13 residues. Germline V gives CDR1 KGHSH, CDR2 LQKENI. The CDR3 DNA is TGTGCCAGCGGGGGACAGATCACCGGGGAGCTGTTTTTT. Its protein is CASGGQITGELFF.

The chain has TRBV19 and TRBJ2-5, with unresolved D. This CDR3 spans 13 amino acids. Trimming stripped 5 bases from V and 5 bases from J, with 12 bases between. Germline V gene sequence: CDR1 LNHDA, CDR2 SQIVND (reference sequence). For the CDR3, the DNA is TGTGCCAGTAGTTTTAGGGCTATCGAGACCCAGTACTTC. Translated: CASSFRAIETQYF.

This clonotype was recorded many times. This chain uses TRBV10-2 with TRBJ2-1; possible D gene TRBD2, 5 bases. The germline V gene has CDR1 WSHSY and CDR2 SAAADI. Trimming took off 6 bases at V and 0 bases at J, with 15 bases between the two ends. The CDR3 totals 16 residues. CDR3 residues: CASRLGRSDSYNEQFF. CDR3 DNA: TGCGCCAGCAGACTAGGACGTTCCGACTCCTACAATGAGCAGTTCTTC.

The J gene is TRBJ2-7, the V gene TRBV3-1; the D gene could be TRBD1 or TRBD2 (5 bases each). CDR3 size: 13 residues. The V gene's germline CDR1 is LGHDT and CDR2 YNNKEL (reference sequence). Trimming cost V 2 bases and J 5 bases, with 10 bases left between them. The DNA for the CDR3 is TGTGCCAGCAGCCAACCGGGGCTCCACGAGCAGTACTTC. Its protein is CASSQPGLHEQYF.

This chain links TRBV20-1 with TRBJ2-5, with D maybe TRBD2 (6 bases). From germline, CDR1 is DFQATT and CDR2 SNEGSKA (reference sequence). The CDR3 is made up of 13 amino acids. V was shortened by 6 bases and J by 7 bases, with 18 bases between the two germline ends. The CDR3 loop is CSAVGTPPGTQYF. CDR3 bases: TGCAGTGCCGTCGGGACTCCCCCTGGGACCCAGTACTTC.

This clonotype was seen more than once but under ten times. The chain employs TRBV7-8 and TRBJ2-7, with 9 bases matching TRBD1. Germline CDR1 and CDR2: SGHVS and FQNEAQ. The CDR3 has 13 amino acids. V gave up 4 bases and J gave up 6 bases; unmatched junction bases: 4. The CDR3 coding sequence is TGTGCCAGCAGCTCACAGGGGGCTAGCGAGCAGTACTTC. This gives the protein CASSSQGASEQYF.